This T cell receptor beta chain stems from a study of T-cell memory formation after mild COVID-19. Trimming cost V 4 bases and J 7 bases, with 19 bases left between them. Germline-derived CDR1 and CDR2 are LGHDT and YNNKEL (reference sequence). The CDR3 sequence is 15 residues long. In TCRdb, the 5' RACE reads were re-called with MiXCR into one record per CDR3 protein. The repertoire holds about 310,000 distinct CDR3 sequences, approximately 20% seen once, with around 21% in the top ten. The sample taken for sequencing was PBMCs or a T cell subset sorted from them (not recorded which). The sequence was obtained from a man younger than 35 who had mild COVID-19 (a few samples of this study predate the infection). Cell type and time point are not known. The J gene is TRBJ1-2, the V gene TRBV3-1; D might be TRBD1 (6 bases). The CDR3 sequence: CASSLTGRGALGYTF. The CDR3 DNA reads as TGTGCCAGCAGCCTGACGGGGAGGGGGGCGCTTGGCTACACCTTC.